This T cell receptor (beta chain) was documented in a study of T-cell memory formation after mild COVID-19. Study-wide findings and caveats: There was a balanced CD4/CD8 profile in clones contracting day 15 to 85, and later expanders leaned CD4+. Some SARS-CoV-2-responding clones were already detected in memory before infection. In second-wave clones peaking day 37, SARS-CoV-2 specificity remained unconfirmed.

TCR alpha and TCR beta cDNA libraries carrying sample barcodes and UMIs were produced by 5'RACE using constant-segment primers. TCRdb reprocessed the 5' RACE reads via MiXCR and lists one record per CDR3 protein. Of fewer than 350,000 distinct CDR3 sequences detected, around 15% appear once; the ten largest clones hold about 22%. Trimming left V 1 base short and J 6 bases short, with 7 bases between. Germline V gene data show CDR1 as DFQATT and CDR2 as SNEGSKA (reference sequence). This CDR3 has 12 amino acids. In its sample, this clonotype was seen many times. Its antigen is not known. Sequencing was performed on PBMCs or a T cell subset sorted from them (not recorded which). The rearrangement uses TRBV20-1 and TRBJ2-1, with D uncertain. The origin of this receptor is a man aged 18 to 29 who had mild COVID-19 (a few samples of this study predate the infection). Cell type and time point are not known. The CDR3 protein is CSARGWGNEQFF. The CDR3 nucleotides are TGCAGTGCTAGAGGGTGGGGCAATGAGCAGTTCTTC.